Reported below is one T cell receptor beta chain. These data originate in a study of blood T cell repertoires in COVID-19. TCRdb's table, derived via immunoSEQ multiplex PCR, lists solely in-frame clones and lacks some. The sample holds about 170,000 clones, around two thirds seen once. The sequence came from a woman of 80 years or more with acute or convalescent COVID-19. The sample was peripheral blood.

DNA of the CDR3: TGCGCCAGCAGCTTGGAGCGGGAGGGCCGTTACAATGAGCAGTTCTTC. This translates into CASSLEREGRYNEQFF. This rearrangement joins TRBV5-1 to TRBJ2-1, with 10 bases fitting TRBD2. The V segment lost 0 bases and the J segment 4 bases; nucleotides outside the gene matches: 4. Germline V gene lookup returns CDR1 SGHRS and CDR2 YFSETQ. The CDR3 runs to 16 residues.